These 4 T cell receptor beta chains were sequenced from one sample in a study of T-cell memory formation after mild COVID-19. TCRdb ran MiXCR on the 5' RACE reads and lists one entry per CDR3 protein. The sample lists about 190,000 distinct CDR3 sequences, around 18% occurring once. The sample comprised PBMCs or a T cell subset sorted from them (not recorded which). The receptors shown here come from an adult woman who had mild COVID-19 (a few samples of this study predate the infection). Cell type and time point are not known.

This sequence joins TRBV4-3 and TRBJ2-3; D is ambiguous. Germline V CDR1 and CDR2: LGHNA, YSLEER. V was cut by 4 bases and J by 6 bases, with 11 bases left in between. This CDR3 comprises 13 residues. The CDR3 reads CASSRLLTDTQYF. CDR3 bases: TGCGCCAGCAGCCGTCTTCTCACGGATACGCAGTATTTT.

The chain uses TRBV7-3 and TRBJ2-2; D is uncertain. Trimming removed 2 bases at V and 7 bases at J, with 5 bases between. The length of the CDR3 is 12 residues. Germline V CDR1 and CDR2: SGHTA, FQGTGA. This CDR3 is CASSLEGGELFF. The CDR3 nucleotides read TGTGCCAGCAGCTTAGAAGGCGGGGAGCTGTTTTTT.

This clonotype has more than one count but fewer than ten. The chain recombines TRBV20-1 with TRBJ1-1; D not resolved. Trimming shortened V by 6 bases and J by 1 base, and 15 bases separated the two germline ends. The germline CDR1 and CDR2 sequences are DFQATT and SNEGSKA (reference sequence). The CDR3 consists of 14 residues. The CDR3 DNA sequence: TGCAGTGCACGGCTGACCGGTACGAACACTGAAGCTTTCTTT. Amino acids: CSARLTGTNTEAFF.

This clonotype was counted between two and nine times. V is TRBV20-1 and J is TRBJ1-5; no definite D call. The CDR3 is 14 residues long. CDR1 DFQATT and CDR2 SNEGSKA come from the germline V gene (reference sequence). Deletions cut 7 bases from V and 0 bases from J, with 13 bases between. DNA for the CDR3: TGCAGTGGGATGGACGGTTATAGCAATCAGCCCCAGCATTTT. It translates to CSGMDGYSNQPQHF.